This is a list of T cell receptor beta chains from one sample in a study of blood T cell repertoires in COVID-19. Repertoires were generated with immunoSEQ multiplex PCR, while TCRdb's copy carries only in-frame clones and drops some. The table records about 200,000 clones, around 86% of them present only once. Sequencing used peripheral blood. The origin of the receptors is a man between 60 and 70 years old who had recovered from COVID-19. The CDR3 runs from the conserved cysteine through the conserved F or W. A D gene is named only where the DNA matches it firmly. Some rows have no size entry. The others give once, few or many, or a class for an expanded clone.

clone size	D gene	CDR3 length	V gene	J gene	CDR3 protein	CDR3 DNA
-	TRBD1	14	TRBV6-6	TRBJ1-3	CASSRTGAGNTIYF	TGTGCCAGCAGTCGGACAGGGGCTGGAAACACCATATATTTT
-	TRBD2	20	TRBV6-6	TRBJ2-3	CASSSPAPRGGRRSTDTQYF	TGTGCCAGCAGCTCCCCCGCACCTCGCGGGGGGCGCCGTAGCACAGATACGCAGTATTTT
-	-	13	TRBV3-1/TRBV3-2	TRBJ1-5	CASSRGLNQPQHF	TGTGCCAGCAGCCGGGGCCTCAATCAGCCCCAGCATTTT
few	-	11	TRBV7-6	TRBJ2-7	CASSPPWQQYF	TGTGCCAGCAGCCCACCTTGGCAGCAGTACTTC
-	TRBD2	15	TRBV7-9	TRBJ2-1	CASSWTRLGANEQFF	TGTGCCAGCAGCTGGACTAGGCTTGGGGCCAATGAGCAGTTCTTC
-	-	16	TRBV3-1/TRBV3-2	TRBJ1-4	CASSQDLTRANEKLFF	TGTGCCAGCAGCCAAGATCTTACCCGAGCTAATGAAAAACTGTTTTTT
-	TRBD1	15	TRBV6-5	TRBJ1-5	CASRLGQGNNQPQHF	TGTGCCAGCCGACTGGGACAGGGAAACAATCAGCCCCAGCATTTT
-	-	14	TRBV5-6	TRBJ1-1	CASSPGIRNTEAFF	TGTGCCAGCAGTCCAGGGATTCGAAACACTGAAGCTTTCTTT
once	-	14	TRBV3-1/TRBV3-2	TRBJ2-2	CASSQDPGTGELFF	TGTGCCAGCAGCCAAGATCCAGGCACCGGGGAGCTGTTTTTT
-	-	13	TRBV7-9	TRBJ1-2	CASSLEGGVGYTF	TGTGCCAGCAGCTTAGAGGGAGGGGTTGGCTACACCTTC
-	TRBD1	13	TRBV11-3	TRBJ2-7	CASKGQGAYEQYF	TGTGCCAGCAAGGGACAGGGGGCCTACGAGCAGTACTTC
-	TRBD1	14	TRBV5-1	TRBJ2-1	CASSKGQGVYEQFF	TGCGCCAGCAGTAAGGGACAGGGGGTCTATGAGCAGTTCTTC
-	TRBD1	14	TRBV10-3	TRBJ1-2	CAISELGGRSGYTF	TGTGCCATCAGTGAGTTAGGGGGCCGGTCTGGCTACACCTTC
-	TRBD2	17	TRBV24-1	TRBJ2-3	CATSDSGGGRGTDTQYF	TGTGCCACCAGTGATTCCGGCGGGGGACGTGGCACAGATACGCAGTATTTT
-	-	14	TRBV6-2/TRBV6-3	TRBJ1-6	CASSSSPSPSPLHF	TGTGCCAGCAGCTCGTCCCCGTCCCCCTCACCCCTCCACTTT
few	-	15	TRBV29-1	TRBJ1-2	CSVEPHGRRDYGYTF	TGCAGCGTCGAGCCCCACGGGAGGCGAGACTATGGCTACACCTTC
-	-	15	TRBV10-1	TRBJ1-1	CASSARGHRVTEAFF	TGCGCCAGCAGTGCCCGCGGACATCGGGTAACTGAAGCTTTCTTT
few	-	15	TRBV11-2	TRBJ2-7	CASSLQVLAGNEQYF	TGTGCCAGCAGCTTACAGGTGCTAGCCGGCAACGAGCAGTACTTC
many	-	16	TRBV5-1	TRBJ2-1	CASSSEVTVSYNEQFF	TGCGCCAGCAGCTCGGAAGTTACAGTCTCCTACAATGAGCAGTTCTTC
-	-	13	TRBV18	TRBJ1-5	CASSSGVNQPQHF	TGTGCCAGCTCATCAGGGGTTAATCAGCCCCAGCATTTT
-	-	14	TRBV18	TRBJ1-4	CASSPWAGDEKLFF	TGTGCCAGCTCACCGTGGGCAGGGGATGAAAAACTGTTTTTT
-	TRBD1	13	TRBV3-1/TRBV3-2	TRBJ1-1	CASSQVEGQVAFF	TGTGCCAGCAGCCAAGTGGAGGGACAGGTAGCTTTCTTT
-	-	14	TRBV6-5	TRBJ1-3	CASSQVYSGNTIYF	TGTGCCAGCAGTCAGGTCTACTCTGGAAACACCATATATTTT
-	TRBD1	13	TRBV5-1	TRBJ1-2	CASALTGGRGYTF	TGCGCCAGCGCGTTAACAGGGGGCCGGGGCTACACCTTC
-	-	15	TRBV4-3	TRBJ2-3	CASSSQRVQRDTQYF	TGCGCCAGCAGCTCCCAGCGGGTTCAGAGGGATACGCAGTATTTT
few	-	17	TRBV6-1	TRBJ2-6	CASSERVPPAGANVLTF	TGTGCCAGCAGTGAACGGGTTCCTCCCGCTGGGGCCAACGTCCTGACTTTC
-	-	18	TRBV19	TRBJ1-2	CASRPSWGSSLRRQGYTF	TGTGCCAGTAGACCCTCCTGGGGCAGTTCCCTACGCCGTCAAGGCTACACCTTC
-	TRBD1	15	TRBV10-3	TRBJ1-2	CAISDPSTGVNGYTF	TGTGCCATCAGTGACCCCTCGACAGGGGTAAATGGCTACACCTTC
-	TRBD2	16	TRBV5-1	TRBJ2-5	CASSPGAAGGQETQYF	TGCGCCAGCAGCCCAGGAGCAGCGGGAGGACAAGAGACCCAGTACTTC
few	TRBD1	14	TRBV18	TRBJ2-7	CASSEGTDSYEQYF	TGTGCCAGCTCAGAAGGGACAGATTCCTACGAGCAGTACTTC
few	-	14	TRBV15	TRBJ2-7	CATSRDRSSYEQYF	TGTGCCACCAGCAGAGATCGCAGCTCCTACGAGCAGTACTTC
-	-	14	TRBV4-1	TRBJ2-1	CASSQDPQHDEQFF	TGCGCCAGCAGCCAAGATCCACAGCACGATGAGCAGTTCTTC
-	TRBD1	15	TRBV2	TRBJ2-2	CASSANRGPTGELFF	TGTGCCAGCTCCGCAAACAGGGGTCCCACCGGGGAGCTGTTTTTT
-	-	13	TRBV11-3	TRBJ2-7	CASSRGAFYEQYF	TGTGCCAGCAGCCGGGGGGCCTTCTACGAGCAGTACTTC
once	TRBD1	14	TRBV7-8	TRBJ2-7	CASSFPGQGTEQYF	TGTGCCAGCAGCTTCCCGGGACAGGGGACCGAGCAGTACTTC
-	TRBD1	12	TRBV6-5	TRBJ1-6	CASSRGLSPLHF	TGTGCCAGCAGCAGGGGGCTATCACCCCTCCACTTT
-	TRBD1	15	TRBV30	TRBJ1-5	CAWSIRQGAGQPQHF	TGTGCCTGGAGCATTAGACAGGGGGCGGGACAGCCCCAGCATTTT
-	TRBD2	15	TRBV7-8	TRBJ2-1	CASSHSGSRGNEQFF	TGTGCCAGCAGCCATAGCGGGAGCAGGGGCAATGAGCAGTTCTTC
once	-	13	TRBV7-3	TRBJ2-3	CASSFVRTDTQYF	TGTGCCAGCAGCTTTGTCCGGACAGATACGCAGTATTTT
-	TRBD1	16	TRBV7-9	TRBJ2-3	CASSPREDRGTDTQYF	TGTGCCAGCAGCCCTCGTGAGGACAGGGGCACAGATACGCAGTATTTT
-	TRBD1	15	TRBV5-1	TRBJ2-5	CASSRDRGRGETQYF	TGCGCCAGCAGCCGGGACAGGGGAAGAGGAGAGACCCAGTACTTC
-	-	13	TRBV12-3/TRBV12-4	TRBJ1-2	CASSLNPGGGYTF	TGTGCCAGCAGTTTAAATCCCGGCGGGGGCTACACCTTC
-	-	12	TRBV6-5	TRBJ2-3	CASSPLADTQYF	TGTGCCAGCAGTCCACTTGCAGATACGCAGTATTTT
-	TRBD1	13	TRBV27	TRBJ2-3	CASQGVKADTQYF	TGTGCCAGCCAGGGGGTCAAGGCAGATACGCAGTATTTT
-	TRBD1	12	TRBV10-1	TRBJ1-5	CARRQGEEPQHF	TGCGCCCGAAGACAGGGTGAGGAGCCCCAGCATTTT
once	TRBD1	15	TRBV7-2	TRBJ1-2	CASRPKQGAGYGYTF	TGTGCCAGCAGGCCCAAGCAGGGGGCTGGCTATGGCTACACCTTC
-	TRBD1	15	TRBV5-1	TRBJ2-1	CASSFGGQGVGEQFF	TGCGCCAGCAGCTTCGGGGGACAGGGGGTTGGTGAGCAGTTCTTC
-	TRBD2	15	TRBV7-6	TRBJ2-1	CASSLVTGGGNEQFF	TGTGCCAGCAGCTTAGTTACGGGAGGGGGCAATGAGCAGTTCTTC
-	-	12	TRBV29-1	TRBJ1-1	CSVSTGNTEAFF	TGCAGCGTTTCTACAGGGAACACTGAAGCTTTCTTT
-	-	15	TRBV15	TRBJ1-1	CATSRGTGKNTEAFF	TGTGCCACCAGCAGGGGCACCGGGAAGAACACTGAAGCTTTCTTT
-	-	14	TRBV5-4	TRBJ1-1	CASSSRTDNPEAFF	TGTGCCAGCAGCTCCAGGACAGACAACCCCGAAGCTTTCTTT
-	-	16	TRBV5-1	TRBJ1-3	CASGAGGPLSGNTIYF	TGCGCCAGCGGGGCGGGGGGTCCTCTCTCTGGAAACACCATATATTTT